This T cell receptor (beta chain) was observed in a study of identical twins. This clonotype was counted between two and nine times. Antigen specificity is unknown. The germline V gene encodes CDR1 SGHAT and CDR2 FQNNGV. CDR3 length: 17 amino acids. Trimming cost V 0 bases and J 5 bases, with 19 bases left between them. Healthy Caucasians supplied all donations. General study findings and limits: The study drew conclusions from cross-sectional statistical analysis, not from following the same donors. Shared out-of-frame alpha sequences (those common to twins) showed excess low generation probability.

MiXCR was run by TCRdb on the 5' RACE reads, yielding one entry per CDR3 protein. The sample lists a few hundred thousand distinct CDR3 sequences; more than 9.5% were seen once. These data were also reused for a study on yellow fever vaccine responses in identical twins.

The clonotype comes from a woman aged 18-35 years in good health. The rearrangement links TRBV11-2 to TRBJ1-1; D remains ambiguous. Sequencing was carried out using memory (CD45RO+) T cells sorted from blood. For the CDR3, the DNA is TGTGCCAGCAGCTTAGAAGTAGCCTTGGGGTGGGGAACTGAAGCTTTCTTT. Translating it yields CASSLEVALGWGTEAFF.